This TCR beta chain comes out of a study of T cells in Graves' hyperthyroidism and ophthalmopathy. Study conclusions and caveats: Peripheral blood also featured most of the thyroid clonotypes expanded above 0.001.

Lactation, pregnancy, other autoimmune disease or uncontrolled infection excluded patients. The study based diagnoses on clinical symptoms, serum thyroxine and TRAb, thyroid ultrasound and orbital computed tomography. TCR beta CDR3 region amplification was performed from RNA transcripts. When the TCR CDR3 underwent first-round RT-PCR, the HTBI primer set was used. TCRdb used MiXCR to reprocess the multiplex PCR reads, holding one entry per CDR3 protein. The sample carries 500,000 to 600,000 distinct CDR3 sequences, around 50% recorded once. In the case of this clonotype: Its antigen is not identified.

After removal of 5 bases from V and 3 bases from J, the junction contained 8 bases not matched to a gene. The CDR3 is 16 amino acids. The sample consisted of peripheral blood or thyroid tissue (not recorded which). The receptor comes from an adult woman with Graves' disease, either hyperthyroidism or ophthalmopathy (not recorded which). The chain joins TRBV12-3 or TRBV12-4 to TRBJ1-4; TRBD1 matches 8 bases. As DNA, the CDR3 is TGTGCCAGCAGTCCAGGACAGGGCACGGCTAATGAAAAACTGTTTTTT. Encoded protein: CASSPGQGTANEKLFF.